This T cell receptor beta chain was sequenced for a study of blood T cell repertoires in COVID-19. The junction had 4 bases not matched to a gene; V was cut back by 0 bases and J by 13 bases. CDR1 DFQATT and CDR2 SNEGSKA come from the germline V gene (reference sequence). The CDR3 loop spans 11 amino acids. Clones were sequenced by immunoSEQ multiplex PCR, and TCRdb holds only the in-frame ones, with some missing. The data hold 90,000 to 150,000 clones, with about 79% observed a single time. Material: peripheral blood. This chain uses TRBV20-1 with TRBJ2-3; 7 bases are shared with TRBD2. This receptor was taken from a woman over 75 with acute or convalescent COVID-19. In DNA, the CDR3 is TGCAGTGCTAGAGATGGGGGGGAGAAGTATTTT. Protein product: CSARDGGEKYF.